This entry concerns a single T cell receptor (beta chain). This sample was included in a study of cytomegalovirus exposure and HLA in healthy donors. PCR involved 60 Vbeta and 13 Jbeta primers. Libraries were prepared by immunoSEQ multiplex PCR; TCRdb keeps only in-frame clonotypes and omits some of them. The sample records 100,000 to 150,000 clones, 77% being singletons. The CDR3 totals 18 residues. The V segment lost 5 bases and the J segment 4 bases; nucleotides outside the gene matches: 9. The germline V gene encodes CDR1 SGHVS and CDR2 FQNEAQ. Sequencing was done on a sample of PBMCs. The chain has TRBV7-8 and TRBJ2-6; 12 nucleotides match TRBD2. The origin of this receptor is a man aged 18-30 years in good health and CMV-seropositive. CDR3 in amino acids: CASSPRLAGASGANVLTF. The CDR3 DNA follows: TGTGCCAGCAGCCCTAGACTAGCGGGAGCATCAGGGGCCAACGTCCTGACTTTC.